This paragraph covers one T cell receptor beta chain sequence. Its antigen remains unidentified. Single viable CD3+CD4+CD8-CD45RO+ cells were sorted as the memory CD4+ T cells. The data derive from a study of memory CD4+ T cells and cytomegalovirus serostatus. At the level of the study: Of the healthy Belgian adults, 9 were CMV seropositive and 20 to 30 seronegative. Study conclusions and caveats: Repertoires predicted CMV serostatus with median bootstrapped AUC of approximately 0.94. The CMV-associated TCR signature appears largely within the CD4+ memory repertoire. Of 150 to 200 reported CMV TCRbeta sequences, 67 were found in memory CD4+ repertoires.

J gave up 7 bases and V 5 bases, and 5 bases lay outside the gene matches. The V gene's germline CDR1 is MNHNS and CDR2 SASEGT. This CDR3 spans 14 amino acids. Profiled with immunoSEQ multiplex PCR; TCRdb holds only in-frame clones, not every one. This sample has 25,000 to 35,000 clones; about 80% occur once, and the top ten carry under 0.75%. The chain couples TRBV6-1 to TRBJ1-5; 10 positions agree with TRBD1. The sample was memory CD4+ T cells from blood. This TCR came from an adult in good health and CMV-seronegative. The CDR3 sequence is CASSRQGALQPQHF. DNA for the CDR3: TGTGCCAGCAGTAGACAGGGGGCCTTACAGCCCCAGCATTTT.